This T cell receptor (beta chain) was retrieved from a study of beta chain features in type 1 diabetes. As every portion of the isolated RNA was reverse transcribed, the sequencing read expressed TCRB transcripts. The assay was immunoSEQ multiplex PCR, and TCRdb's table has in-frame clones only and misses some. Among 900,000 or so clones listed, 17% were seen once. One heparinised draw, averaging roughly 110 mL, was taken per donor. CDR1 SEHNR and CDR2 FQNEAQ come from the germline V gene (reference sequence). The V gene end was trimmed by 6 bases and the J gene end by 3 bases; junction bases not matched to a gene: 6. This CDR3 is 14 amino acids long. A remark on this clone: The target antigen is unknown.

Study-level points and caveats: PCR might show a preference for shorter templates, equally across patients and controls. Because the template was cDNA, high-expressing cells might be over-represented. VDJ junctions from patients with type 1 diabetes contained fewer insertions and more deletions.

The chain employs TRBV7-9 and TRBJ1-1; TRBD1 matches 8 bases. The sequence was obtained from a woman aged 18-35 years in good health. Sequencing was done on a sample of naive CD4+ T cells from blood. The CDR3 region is CASRQGQGDTEAFF. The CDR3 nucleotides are TGTGCCAGCAGACAAGGACAGGGAGACACTGAAGCTTTCTTT.